The rows below give T cell receptor beta chains drawn from one sample of a study of T cell repertoires in cytomegalovirus infection. TCRdb processed the reads anew with MiXCR; each CDR3 protein has one entry. The sample lists more than 400,000 distinct CDR3 sequences; about a quarter were seen once. The sample comprised PBMCs. The receptors stem from a human donor in good health (CMV status not recorded). Some clones in this sample may be carry-over from other donors' samples. Each CDR3 is given with its conserved first and last residue. The D gene is left open where the match is weak. The size of a clone is reported for some rows only, either as once, few or many, or as a class for expanded clones.

17	TRBD2	TRBJ2-5	TRBV7-9	NA	TGTGCCAGCAGCCCCAAGGGACTAGCGGGAGGTCGAGAGACCCAGTACTTC	CASSPKGLAGGRETQYF
16	TRBD2	TRBJ2-1	TRBV27	NA	TGTGCCAGCAGCCATGACCCGACTAGCGGGTGGGTAGAGCAGTTCTTC	CASSHDPTSGWVEQFF
14	NA	TRBJ1-2	TRBV5-4	few	TGTGCCAGCAGCTCCCGGGGGGTGATCTTAGGCTACACCTTC	CASSSRGVILGYTF
19	NA	TRBJ1-3	TRBV5-6	few	TGTGCCAGCAGCTTGGACGGAATGGCAGGAGACTTCTCTGGAAACACCATATATTTT	CASSLDGMAGDFSGNTIYF
12	TRBD1	TRBJ1-1	TRBV6-5	few	TGTGCCAGCAGGAGGGGGCTTACTGAAGCTTTCTTT	CASRRGLTEAFF
15	NA	TRBJ1-2	TRBV7-6	NA	TGTGCCAGCTCCCTCGGGAACGCAGGGCCCTATGGCTACACCTTC	CASSLGNAGPYGYTF
13	NA	TRBJ2-2	TRBV12-3/TRBV12-4	few	TGTGCCAGCAGTTTAAATGTACGCGGGGAGCTGTTTTTT	CASSLNVRGELFF
18	TRBD2	TRBJ2-3	TRBV9	few	TGTGCCAGCAGCGTAGGAGGACTAGCGCCTCGACCCACAGATACGCAGTATTTT	CASSVGGLAPRPTDTQYF
14	TRBD1	TRBJ2-4	TRBV7-2	few	TGTGCCAGCAGCTCGCCGGGACAGGGTAACATTCAGTACTTC	CASSSPGQGNIQYF
14	TRBD1	TRBJ1-1	TRBV18	NA	TGTGCCAGCTCACCGGGGACAGCCCACACTGAAGCTTTCTTT	CASSPGTAHTEAFF
15	NA	TRBJ2-5	TRBV27	NA	TGTGCCAGCAGTTGGACAGGGAGGGCACAAGAGACCCAGTACTTC	CASSWTGRAQETQYF
18	NA	TRBJ2-3	TRBV5-6	NA	TGTGCCAGCAGCCTTGGGGGATCCTATCGCTCTAGCACAGATACGCAGTATTTT	CASSLGGSYRSSTDTQYF
13	NA	TRBJ2-5	TRBV7-9	many	TGTGCCAGCTCCAGCTCGGGGCAAGAGACCCAGTACTTC	CASSSSGQETQYF
14	TRBD1	TRBJ2-5	TRBV29-1	few	TGCAGCGTTGAGCAGGGACAGGTTTTTGGGACTCAGTACTTC	CSVEQGQVFGTQYF
13	NA	TRBJ1-5	TRBV24-1	few	TGTGCCACTCGCGGACAGATTAATCAGCCCCAGCATTTT	CATRGQINQPQHF
14	NA	TRBJ1-2	TRBV7-2	many	TGTGCCAGCAGCCTTTACAGGGATGGCTATGGCTACACCTTC	CASSLYRDGYGYTF
13	TRBD1	TRBJ1-5	TRBV7-9	few	TGTGCCAGGATTACAGGGGCGGATCAGCCCCAGCATTTT	CARITGADQPQHF
14	TRBD2	TRBJ2-7	TRBV7-2	many	TGTGCCAGCAGCCTAGCGGGCCTCTCCTACGAGCAGTACTTC	CASSLAGLSYEQYF
13	NA	TRBJ2-1	TRBV6-2/TRBV6-3	few	TGTGCCACCTACGATTTTAGGAGGTATGAGCAGTTCTTC	CATYDFRRYEQFF
16	TRBD2	TRBJ2-1	TRBV12-3/TRBV12-4	few	TGTGCCAGCAGTTCGGGACTAGCGGGAGGGCCCTATGAGCAGTTCTTC	CASSSGLAGGPYEQFF
14	NA	TRBJ2-7	TRBV7-2	many	TGTGCCAGCAGCTTAAGGCGGGACCGTGGCGAGCAGTACTTC	CASSLRRDRGEQYF
16	NA	TRBJ2-3	TRBV12-3/TRBV12-4	NA	TGTGCCAGCAGTTTAGCGCTTTGGGGGGCTACAGATACGCAGTATTTT	CASSLALWGATDTQYF
15	NA	TRBJ1-5	TRBV29-1	NA	TGCAGCGTTGCTACGGGGGGAACCGGCAATCAGCCCCAGCATTTT	CSVATGGTGNQPQHF
15	NA	TRBJ2-3	TRBV29-1	NA	TGCAGCGCCGAGCGTGACGGGAAACGCACAGATACGCAGTATTTT	CSAERDGKRTDTQYF
15	TRBD1	TRBJ2-5	TRBV7-9	NA	TGTGCCAGCAGCTTACGGACAGGGAGTTACGAGACCCAGTACTTC	CASSLRTGSYETQYF
15	TRBD1	TRBJ1-5	TRBV10-3	NA	TGTGCCATCAGTGTAAGGTCAGGGGGCGATCAGCCCCAGCATTTT	CAISVRSGGDQPQHF
18	TRBD2	TRBJ2-2	TRBV28	few	TGTGCCAGCAGTTTACCCTCCATGGCTAGCGGGGTCTCCGGGGAGCTGTTTTTT	CASSLPSMASGVSGELFF
13	NA	TRBJ2-7	TRBV6-6	few	TGTGCCAGCAGTCCGCCTGGGGGCTACGAGCAGTACTTC	CASSPPGGYEQYF
15	NA	TRBJ1-4	TRBV7-2	many	TGTGCCAGCAGCCCATCTCTAGCAACTAATGAAAAACTGTTTTTT	CASSPSLATNEKLFF
17	TRBD2	TRBJ2-3	TRBV28	few	TGTGCCAGCAGTTTATCAGCGGGAGGGCCGAGCACAGATACGCAGTATTTT	CASSLSAGGPSTDTQYF
15	NA	TRBJ2-1	TRBV24-1	NA	TGTGCCACCAGTGATTTGCAGCCGGGAGCAAATGAGCAGTTCTTC	CATSDLQPGANEQFF
15	NA	TRBJ1-3	TRBV6-6	few	TGTGCCAGCAGTTGGTCAGGAGGATCTGGAAACACCATATATTTT	CASSWSGGSGNTIYF
12	TRBD1	TRBJ1-1	TRBV6-1	NA	TGTGCCAGCAGTTGGGACAGGGAGAAAGCTTTCTTT	CASSWDREKAFF
16	NA	TRBJ1-5	TRBV19	NA	TGTGCCAGTAGCCCAACCCAGATCTATAGCAATCAGCCCCAGCATTTT	CASSPTQIYSNQPQHF
11	TRBD1	TRBJ1-1	TRBV29-1	NA	TGCAGCGTGGGGACAGGGACGGCGGCTTTCTTT	CSVGTGTAAFF
15	NA	TRBJ1-1	TRBV5-1	NA	TGCGCCAGCAGCTTGGATCCCCGCGGAGGAACTGAAGCTTTCTTT	CASSLDPRGGTEAFF
13	NA	TRBJ2-3	TRBV7-9	few	TGTGCCAGCAGCTTAGCGTCGGCAGATACGCAGTATTTT	CASSLASADTQYF
16	NA	TRBJ1-1	TRBV6-2/TRBV6-3	few	TGTGCCAGCAGTTACTCAATACAACTACTTGGGACTGAAGCTTTCTTT	CASSYSIQLLGTEAFF
13	NA	TRBJ1-4	TRBV7-9	few	TGTGCCAGCAAGGGGGGGATAAGTGAAAAACTGTTTTTT	CASKGGISEKLFF
13	TRBD2	TRBJ2-7	TRBV11-2	NA	TGTGCCAGCAGCTTAGTCCCCGGGGCGGGAGCGAACTTC	CASSLVPGAGANF
14	NA	TRBJ2-1	TRBV7-2	many	TGTGCCAGCAGCTCTCCCCTAGCGAGTAATGAGCAGTTCTTC	CASSSPLASNEQFF
16	TRBD2	TRBJ2-3	TRBV7-9	many	TGTGCCAGCAGCTCCCAGCGGGAGGGCCGCTCAGATACGCAGTATTTT	CASSSQREGRSDTQYF
16	NA	TRBJ2-6	TRBV2	NA	TGTGCCAGCGCGGGGGACACCCGCTCTGGGGCCAACGTCCTGACTTTC	CASAGDTRSGANVLTF
16	TRBD1	TRBJ1-4	TRBV5-8	NA	TGTGCCAGCAGCTTAGGACAGGAAGCAACTAATGAAAAACTGTTTTTT	CASSLGQEATNEKLFF
16	NA	TRBJ1-1	TRBV28	NA	TGTGCCAGCAGTTTTCGACTAAATAGGGGAGCCACTGAAGCTTTCTTT	CASSFRLNRGATEAFF